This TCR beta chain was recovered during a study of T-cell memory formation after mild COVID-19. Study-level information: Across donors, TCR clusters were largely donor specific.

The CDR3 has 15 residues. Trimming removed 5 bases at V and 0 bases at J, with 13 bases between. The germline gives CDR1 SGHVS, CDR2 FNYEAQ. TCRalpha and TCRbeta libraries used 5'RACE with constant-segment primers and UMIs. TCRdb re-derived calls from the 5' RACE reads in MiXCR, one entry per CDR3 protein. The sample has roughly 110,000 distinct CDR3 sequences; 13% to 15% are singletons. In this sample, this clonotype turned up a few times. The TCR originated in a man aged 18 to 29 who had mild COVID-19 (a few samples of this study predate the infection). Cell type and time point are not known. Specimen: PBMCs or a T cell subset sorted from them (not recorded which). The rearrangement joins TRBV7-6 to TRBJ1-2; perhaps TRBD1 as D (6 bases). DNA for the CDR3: TGTGCCAGCAGCCCCATTGGGGGCACTAACTATGGCTACACCTTC. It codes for CASSPIGGTNYGYTF. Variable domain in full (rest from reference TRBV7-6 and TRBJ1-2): GAGVSQSPRYKVTKRGQDVALRCDPISGHVSLYWYRQALGQGPEFLTYFNYEAQQDKSGLPNDRFSAERPEGSISTLTIQRTEQRDSAMYRCASSPIGGTNYGYTFGSGTRLTVV.